This T cell receptor beta chain was sequenced during a study of PD-1 blockade in classical Hodgkin lymphoma. Findings and caveats of the study: Lower baseline TCR diversity was reported for newly diagnosed patients than for healthy donors. By C4D1, CD4+ diversity increased significantly, especially in complete responders.

Produced via immunoSEQ multiplex PCR; TCRdb's table is partial and in-frame only. The repertoire holds tens of thousands of clones, about 90% seen once, with roughly a tenth in the top ten. A note on this clone: Antigen unknown.

Following autologous stem cell transplantation, relapse occurred in every patient, and exposure to brentuximab vedotin varied. The CDR3 is 13 residues long. Trimming took off 6 bases at V and 9 bases at J, with 14 bases between the two ends. Germline V gene sequence: CDR1 MNHEY, CDR2 SVGAGI. The chain combines TRBV6-5 with TRBJ2-2; D is unresolved. The specimen was peripheral blood mononuclear cells (PBMCs), collected at baseline. The clonotype originates from a human donor with classical Hodgkin lymphoma. CDR3: CASRLPSGRELFF. The CDR3 DNA follows: TGTGCCAGCAGGTTGCCTAGTGGCCGGGAGCTGTTTTTT.